The present entry profiles one TCR beta chain with its context. This entry belongs to a study of blood T cell repertoires in COVID-19. Some clones are missing from TCRdb's copy, which holds only in-frame ones; the method was immunoSEQ multiplex PCR. The profile shows over 30,000 clones, about four fifths of them singletons. Trimming left V 0 bases short and J 4 bases short, with 7 bases between. Germline values: CDR1 SGHDN, CDR2 FVKESK. This CDR3 region has 14 residues. This TCR derives from a man older than 75 with active or convalescent COVID-19. Sequenced: peripheral blood. The V and J genes are TRBV14 and TRBJ2-1; no clear D. The CDR3 spells CASSQDSWYNEQFF. CDR3 DNA: TGTGCCAGCAGCCAAGATAGCTGGTACAATGAGCAGTTCTTC.